This TCR beta chain was captured in a study of blood T cell repertoires in COVID-19 (dated by TCRdb to 2018 to 2020). For the study in its entirety: Samples covering the acute and convalescent phases of COVID-19 were provided by collaborators in the United States, Italy and Spain. The material from the prospective study consisted of cDNA or gDNA derived from T cells, B-cell-depleted T cells, or PBMCs. The samples were drawn from two sources: the first 160 participants of the ongoing ImmuneRACE study, and 1,000 to 1,500 subjects contributed by 6 global collaborators. Deeply sampled blood TCRbeta repertoires from subjects exposed to, actively infected with, or recovered from COVID-19 were included in the dataset. The repertoires were released in a freely available public database intended as a resource for research on the immune response to SARS-CoV-2. A de-identified subject ID, COVID-19 status, age in years and sex were almost always included in the sample metadata. Where available, HLA class I and class II types were taken from metadata supplied by the sample provider and were not determined by assay-based typing. The full study reports these points: The amount of clinical and demographic metadata varied by source and participant and was provided uncurated.

TCRbeta CDR3 regions were amplified from genomic DNA by means of the immunoSEQ Assay, a bias-controlled multiplex PCR. From the authors' description of their analysis: Within the assay, amplification of reference gene primers was used to estimate how many nucleated cells each sample contained. To quantify the absolute abundance of each unique TCRbeta CDR3 rearrangement, sequence reads were collapsed and filtered. Productive Simpson clonality was computed per sample as the square root of Simpson's diversity index over productive rearrangements. In TCRdb, the immuneACCESS table is reduced to in-frame sequences with V and J assigned. These tables do not hold every clone; where another copy was compared, an unresolved V gene accounts for under half, and the others remain unexplained. V and J calls and clone size are as listed in that table; D and trimming were resolved from the DNA. Recorded for this sample are about 120,000 clones; about 90% of them occurred a single time. The ten largest clones add up to more than 3% of the sample.

One collaborating source in Seattle enrolled patients while the patients were actively infected and followed the patients over time throughout the course of disease. Each collaborating institution followed its own protocols to collect whole blood in K2EDTA tubes. For TCRbeta analysis, collaborators shipped samples in one of three forms: frozen whole blood, isolated PBMCs, or DNA extracted from either of those sample types. Trimming takes 4 bases from V and 4 bases from J, and the germline ends sit 17 bases apart. CDR1 and CDR2, looked up from the germline V gene, are SGHRS and YFSETQ. Taken from cysteine to phenylalanine, the CDR3 has 16 residues. Only the CDR3 part of the read is kept: 48 bases, read in frame from the first base. In the case of this clone: Which antigen it targets is not known. Base qualities are not provided; no much larger clone lies one nucleotide away.

The sequence was collected from a woman aged 55 to 70 with COVID-19, enrolled during active disease. Sequences were obtained from peripheral blood. This receptor chain uses TRBV5-1 and TRBJ2-2, and the D gene may be TRBD1, 6 bases matching. CDR3 protein: CASSQGHPRGTGELFF. The nucleotide sequence reads as follows: TGCGCCAGCAGCCAGGGACACCCCAGAGGCACCGGGGAGCTGTTTTTT.